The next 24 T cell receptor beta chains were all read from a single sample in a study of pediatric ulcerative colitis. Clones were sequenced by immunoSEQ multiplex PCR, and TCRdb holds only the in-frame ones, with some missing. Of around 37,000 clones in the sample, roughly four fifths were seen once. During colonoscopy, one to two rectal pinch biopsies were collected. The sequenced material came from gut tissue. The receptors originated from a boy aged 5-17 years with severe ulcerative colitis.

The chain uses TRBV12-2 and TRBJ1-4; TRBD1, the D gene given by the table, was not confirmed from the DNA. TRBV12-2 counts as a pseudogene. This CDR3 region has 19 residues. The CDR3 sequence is CASRTYTGGGGATNEKLFF. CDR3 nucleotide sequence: TGTGCAAGTCGCACATATACAGGGGGCGGAGGGGCAACTAATGAAAAACTGTTTTTT.

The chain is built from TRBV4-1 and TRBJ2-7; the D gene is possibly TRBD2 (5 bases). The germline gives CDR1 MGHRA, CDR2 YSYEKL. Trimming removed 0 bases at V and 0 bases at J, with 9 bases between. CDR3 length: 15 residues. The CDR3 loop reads CASSQEEDFSYEQYF. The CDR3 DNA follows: TGCGCCAGCAGCCAAGAAGAGGACTTCTCCTACGAGCAGTACTTC.

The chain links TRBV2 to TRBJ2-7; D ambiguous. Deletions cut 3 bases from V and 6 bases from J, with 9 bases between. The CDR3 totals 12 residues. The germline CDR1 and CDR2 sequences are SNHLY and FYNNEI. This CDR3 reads CASSEYIGEQYF. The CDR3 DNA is TGTGCCAGCAGTGAGTACATCGGCGAGCAGTACTTC.

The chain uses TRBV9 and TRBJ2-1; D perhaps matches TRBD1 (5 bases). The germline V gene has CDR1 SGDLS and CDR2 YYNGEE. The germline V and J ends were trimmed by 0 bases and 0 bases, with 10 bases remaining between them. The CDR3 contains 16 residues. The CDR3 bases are TGTGCCAGCAGCGTAGCCCAGGGTTCCTCCTACAATGAGCAGTTCTTC. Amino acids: CASSVAQGSSYNEQFF.

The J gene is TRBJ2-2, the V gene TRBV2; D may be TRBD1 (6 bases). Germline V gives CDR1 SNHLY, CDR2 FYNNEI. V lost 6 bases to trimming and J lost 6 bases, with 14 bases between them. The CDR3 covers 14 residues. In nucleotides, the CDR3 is TGTGCCAGCAGGGCTATCAACAGGGCCGGGGAGCTGTTTTTT. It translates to CASRAINRAGELFF.

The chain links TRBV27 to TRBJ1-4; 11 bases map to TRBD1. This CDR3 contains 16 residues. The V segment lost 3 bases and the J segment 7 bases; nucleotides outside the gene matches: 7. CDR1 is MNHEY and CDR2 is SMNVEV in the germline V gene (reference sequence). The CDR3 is CASSLGWTGGSEKLFF. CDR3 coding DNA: TGTGCCAGCAGTTTGGGTTGGACAGGGGGCAGTGAAAAACTGTTTTTT.

The CDR3 coding sequence is TGCAGCGTTGACCAAGAAGCTTTCTTT. Its protein product is CSVDQEAFF. V gene TRBV29-1 combines with J gene TRBJ1-1; D gene ambiguous. The V gene's germline CDR1 is SQVTM and CDR2 ANQGSEA. The CDR3 is 9 amino acids. Trimming removed 3 bases from V and 8 bases from J, with 4 bases in between.

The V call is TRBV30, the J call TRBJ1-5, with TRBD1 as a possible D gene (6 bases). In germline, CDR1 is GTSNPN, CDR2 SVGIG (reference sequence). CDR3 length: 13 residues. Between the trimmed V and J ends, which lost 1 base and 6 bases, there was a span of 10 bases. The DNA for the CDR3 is TGTGCCTGGAGTGAGGGGGGAGGTCAGCCCCAGCATTTT. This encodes CAWSEGGGQPQHF.

The CDR3 here is CASSLEGQDFTGELFF. In DNA, the CDR3 is TGCGCCAGCAGCTTGGAGGGACAGGACTTCACCGGGGAGCTGTTTTTT. The rearrangement uses TRBV5-1 and TRBJ2-2; 8 positions agree with TRBD1. Germline CDR1 SGHRS, CDR2 YFSETQ. V was clipped by 0 bases and J by 4 bases; unmatched bases: 5. This CDR3 spans 16 amino acids.

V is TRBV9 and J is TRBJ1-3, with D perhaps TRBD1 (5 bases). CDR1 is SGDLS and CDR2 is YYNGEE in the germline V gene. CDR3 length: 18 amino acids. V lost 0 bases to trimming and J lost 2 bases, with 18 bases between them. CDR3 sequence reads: CASSVDEDSTQTGNTIYF. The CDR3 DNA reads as TGTGCCAGCAGCGTAGATGAAGACAGCACTCAGACTGGAAACACCATATATTTT.

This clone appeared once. The CDR3 nucleotides read TGCGCCAGCGCCGTGGGGGGCCCCTCCTGGGAAGAGCAGTACTTC. It codes for CASAVGGPSWEEQYF. This chain joins TRBV5-1 and TRBJ2-7, with D tentatively TRBD1 or TRBD2 (6 bases each). V gave up 7 bases and J gave up 7 bases, with 24 bases separating them. There are 15 residues in the CDR3. Germline loops: CDR1 SGHRS, CDR2 YFSETQ.

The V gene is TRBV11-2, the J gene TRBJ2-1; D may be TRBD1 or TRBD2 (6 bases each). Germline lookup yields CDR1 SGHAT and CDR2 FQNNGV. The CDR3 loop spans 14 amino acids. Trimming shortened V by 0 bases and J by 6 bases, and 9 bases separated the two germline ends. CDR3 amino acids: CASSLEEGVNEQFF. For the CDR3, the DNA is TGTGCCAGCAGCTTAGAGGAGGGGGTCAATGAGCAGTTCTTC.

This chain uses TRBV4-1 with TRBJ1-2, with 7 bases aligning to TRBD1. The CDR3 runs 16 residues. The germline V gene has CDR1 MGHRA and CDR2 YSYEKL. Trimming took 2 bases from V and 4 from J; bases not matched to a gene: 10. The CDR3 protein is CASSQSRGGTVYGYTF. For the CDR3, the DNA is TGCGCCAGCAGCCAATCCCGAGGGGGGACAGTCTATGGCTACACCTTC.

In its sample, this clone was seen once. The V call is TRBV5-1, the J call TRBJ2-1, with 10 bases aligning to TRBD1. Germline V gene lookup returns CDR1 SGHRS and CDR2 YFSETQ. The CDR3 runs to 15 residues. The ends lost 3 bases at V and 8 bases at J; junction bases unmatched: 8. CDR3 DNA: TGCGCCAGCAGCTCATGGACAGGGGGGTTCGATGAGCAGTTCTTC. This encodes CASSSWTGGFDEQFF.

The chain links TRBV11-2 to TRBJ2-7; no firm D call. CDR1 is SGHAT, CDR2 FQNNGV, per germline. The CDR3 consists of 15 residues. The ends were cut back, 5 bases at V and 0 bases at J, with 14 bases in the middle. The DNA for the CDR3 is TGTGCCAGCAGCACCCGACGTCCCGACTCCTACGAGCAGTACTTC. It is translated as CASSTRRPDSYEQYF.

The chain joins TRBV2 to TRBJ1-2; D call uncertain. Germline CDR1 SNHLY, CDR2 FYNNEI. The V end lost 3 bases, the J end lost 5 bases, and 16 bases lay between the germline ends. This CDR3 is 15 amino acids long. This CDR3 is CASSDVGGKGYGYTF. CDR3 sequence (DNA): TGTGCCAGCAGTGATGTTGGAGGAAAAGGGTATGGCTACACCTTC. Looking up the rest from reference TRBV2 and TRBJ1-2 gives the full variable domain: EPEVTQTPSHQVTQMGQEVILRCVPISNHLYFYWYRQILGQKVEFLVSFYNNEISEKSEIFDDQFSVERPDGSNFTLKIRSTKLEDSAMYFCASSDVGGKGYGYTFGSGTRLTVV.

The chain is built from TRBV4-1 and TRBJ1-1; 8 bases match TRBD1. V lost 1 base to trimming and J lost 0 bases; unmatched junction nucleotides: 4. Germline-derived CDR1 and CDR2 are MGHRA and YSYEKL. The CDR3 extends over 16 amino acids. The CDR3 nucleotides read TGCGCCAGCAGCCAAGGACAGGGGCCTCTGAACACTGAAGCTTTCTTT. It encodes CASSQGQGPLNTEAFF.

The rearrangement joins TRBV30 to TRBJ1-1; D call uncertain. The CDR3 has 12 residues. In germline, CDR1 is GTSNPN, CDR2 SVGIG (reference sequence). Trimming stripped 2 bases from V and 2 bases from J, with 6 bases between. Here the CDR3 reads CAWSPSNTEAFF. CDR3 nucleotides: TGTGCCTGGAGTCCTTCAAACACTGAAGCTTTCTTT.

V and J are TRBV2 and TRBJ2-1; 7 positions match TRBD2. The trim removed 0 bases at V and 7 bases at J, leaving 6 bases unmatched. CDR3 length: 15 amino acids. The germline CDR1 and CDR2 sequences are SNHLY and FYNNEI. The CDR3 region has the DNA TGTGCCAGCAGTGAAGCGGGGGACTATAGTAATGAGCAGTTCTTC. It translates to CASSEAGDYSNEQFF.

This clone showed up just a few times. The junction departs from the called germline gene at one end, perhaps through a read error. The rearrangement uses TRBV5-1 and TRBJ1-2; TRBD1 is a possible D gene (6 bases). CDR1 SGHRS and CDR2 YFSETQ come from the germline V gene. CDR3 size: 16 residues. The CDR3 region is CASSLGGGTPNFGYTF. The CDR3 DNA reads TGCGCCAGCAGCTTGGGAGGTGGGACACCTAACTTTGGCTACACCTTC. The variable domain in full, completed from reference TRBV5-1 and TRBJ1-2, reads KAGVTQTPRYLIKTRGQQVTLSCSPISGHRSVSWYQQTPGQGLQFLFEYFSETQRNKGNFPGRFSGRQFSNSRSEMNVSTLELGDSALYLCASSLGGGTPNFGYTFGSGTRLTVV.

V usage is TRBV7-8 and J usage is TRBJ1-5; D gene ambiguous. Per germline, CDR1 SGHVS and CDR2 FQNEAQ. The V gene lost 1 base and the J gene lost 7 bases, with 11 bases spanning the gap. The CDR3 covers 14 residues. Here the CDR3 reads CASSLEGHRQPQHF. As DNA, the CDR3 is TGTGCCAGCAGCTTAGAGGGTCACCGACAGCCCCAGCATTTT. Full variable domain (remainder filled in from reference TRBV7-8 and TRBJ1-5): GAGVSQSPRYKVAKRGQDVALRCDPISGHVSLFWYQQALGQGPEFLTYFQNEAQLDKSGLPSDRFFAERPEGSVSTLKIQRTQQEDSAVYLCASSLEGHRQPQHFGDGTRLSIL.

The CDR3 DNA reads TGTGCCAGCAGCCCTTCAGGGAGCAATCAGCCCCAGCATTTT. Encoded protein: CASSPSGSNQPQHF. This chain joins TRBV27 and TRBJ1-5; D possibly corresponds to TRBD1 (5 bases). CDR1 and CDR2 from the germline V gene are MNHEY and SMNVEV (reference sequence). V lost 6 bases to trimming and J lost 1 base, with 10 bases between them. The CDR3 covers 14 residues.

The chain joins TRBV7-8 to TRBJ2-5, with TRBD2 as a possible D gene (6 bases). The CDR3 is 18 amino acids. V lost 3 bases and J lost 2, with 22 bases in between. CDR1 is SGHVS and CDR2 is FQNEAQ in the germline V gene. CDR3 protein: CASSFLVVSGDRQETQYF. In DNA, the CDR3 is TGTGCCAGCAGCTTTCTGGTGGTTAGCGGAGACAGACAAGAGACCCAGTACTTC. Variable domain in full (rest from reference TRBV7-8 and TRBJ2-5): GAGVSQSPRYKVAKRGQDVALRCDPISGHVSLFWYQQALGQGPEFLTYFQNEAQLDKSGLPSDRFFAERPEGSVSTLKIQRTQQEDSAVYLCASSFLVVSGDRQETQYFGPGTRLLVL.

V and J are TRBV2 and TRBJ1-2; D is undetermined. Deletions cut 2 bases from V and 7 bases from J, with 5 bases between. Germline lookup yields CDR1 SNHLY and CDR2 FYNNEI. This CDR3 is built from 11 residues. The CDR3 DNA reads TGTGCCAGCAGTGAATGGGGTGGCTACACCTTC. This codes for CASSEWGGYTF.